The source of this T cell receptor (beta chain) is a study of post-analysis software for immune sequencing data. Study in general: Several disease courses (relapsing-remitting, secondary progressive and progressive-relapsing) of multiple sclerosis were included.

This clonotype was found a few times. No antigen is known for it. The V gene lost 4 bases and the J gene lost 5 bases, with 17 bases spanning the gap. The CDR3 totals 14 residues. Germline V gives CDR1 DFQATT, CDR2 SNEGSKA (reference sequence). Unique molecular identifiers were present in the TCR beta cDNA libraries. There were roughly 0.95 to 11 million T cells, and about 540,000 cDNA molecules came from them. MiXCR was run by TCRdb on the PCR reads, yielding one entry per CDR3 protein. Among hundreds of thousands of distinct CDR3 sequences listed, 30% were seen once. Notes on the study in general: Significantly lower normalized Chao1 diversity was seen in multiple sclerosis patients than in controls. Comparison of patients with controls showed 5 or 6 TRBV segments more frequent in patients, TRBV5-6, TRBV5-1 and TRBV20-1 among them. F measure grouped same-batch samples tightly together.

The clonotype comes from a girl aged 5 to 17 with multiple sclerosis. Material: blood. V and J are TRBV20-1 and TRBJ1-2, with D perhaps TRBD1 (6 bases). CDR3: CSATGRGMGYGYTF. The CDR3 region has the DNA TGCAGTGCTACGGGCAGGGGAATGGGATATGGCTACACCTTC.